This is a list of T cell receptor beta chains from one sample in a study of metastatic and nonmetastatic thyroid tumors. From the PCR reads, TCRdb re-called clones with MiXCR. In the table there are 80,000 to 85,000 clones, around 12% of which are singletons. Sequenced input: tumor tissue. All receptors come from a female donor with papillary thyroid cancer or a benign thyroid nodule (not recorded which). Some clones in this sample may be carry-over from other donors' samples. Each CDR3 is given with its conserved first and last residue. The order of the fields is CDR3 protein, CDR3 DNA, V gene, J gene, D gene, CDR3 length, clone size. The D gene is left open where the match is weak. Size values are once, few and many counts, or a class for expanded clones, and some rows have none.

CDR3: CATSTTGGLGSSGANVLTF
DNA: TGTGCCACCTCCACGACAGGAGGACTGGGAAGCTCTGGGGCCAACGTCCTGACTTTC
V: TRBV24-1
J: TRBJ2-6
D: .
length: 19
size: many

CDR3: CASSVNGYTF
DNA: TGTGCCAGTAGTGTGAATGGCTACACCTTC
V: TRBV19
J: TRBJ1-2
D: .
length: 10
size: many

CDR3: CASSSHQRGHEQFF
DNA: TGTGCCAGCAGCTCACACCAAAGGGGGCATGAGCAGTTCTTC
V: TRBV7-9
J: TRBJ2-1
D: TRBD1
length: 14
size: many

CDR3: CASSSIGFGEAQYF
DNA: TGTGCCAGCAGTTCTATAGGGTTCGGGGAGGCCCAGTACTTC
V: TRBV12-3/TRBV12-4
J: TRBJ2-5
D: .
length: 14
size: many

CDR3: CASSEGLSSTEAFF
DNA: TGCGCCAGCAGTGAGGGACTGTCTTCCACTGAAGCTTTCTTT
V: TRBV5-1
J: TRBJ1-1
D: .
length: 14
size: many

CDR3: CASSSGRGSGYTF
DNA: TGCGCCAGCAGCTCCGGACGTGGGTCCGGCTACACCTTC
V: TRBV5-1
J: TRBJ1-2
D: .
length: 13
size: many

CDR3: CASSGGAGGGRATDTQYF
DNA: TGTGCCAGCAGCGGTGGGGCAGGGGGCGGTCGAGCAACAGATACGCAGTATTTT
V: TRBV7-2
J: TRBJ2-3
D: TRBD1
length: 18
size: many

CDR3: CSAREIKTSGRVSYEQYF
DNA: TGCAGTGCTAGAGAAATAAAGACTAGCGGGAGGGTCTCCTACGAGCAGTACTTC
V: TRBV20-1
J: TRBJ2-7
D: TRBD2
length: 18
size: many

CDR3: CATSYGGRVTEAFF
DNA: TGTGCCACCAGTTACGGGGGGAGGGTAACTGAAGCTTTCTTT
V: TRBV6-2/TRBV6-3
J: TRBJ1-1
D: .
length: 14
size: few

CDR3: CSASSDIGYEQYF
DNA: TGCAGTGCTAGCAGCGACATAGGTTACGAGCAGTACTTC
V: TRBV20-1
J: TRBJ2-7
D: .
length: 13
size: many

CDR3: CASSPGGGGNTEAFF
DNA: TGTGCCAGCAGCCCCGGGGGGGGAGGGAACACTGAAGCTTTCTTT
V: TRBV7-3
J: TRBJ1-1
D: .
length: 15
size: many

CDR3: CASSLEVIPYNEQFF
DNA: TGTGCCAGCAGCTTAGAGGTGATTCCCTACAATGAGCAGTTCTTC
V: TRBV7-2
J: TRBJ2-1
D: .
length: 15
size: many

CDR3: CASSSAHDLSNEQFF
DNA: TGTGCTAGCAGCTCAGCCCACGATCTGAGCAATGAGCAGTTCTTC
V: TRBV7-7
J: TRBJ2-1
D: .
length: 15
size: few

CDR3: CSASRQGGNSPLHF
DNA: TGCAGTGCTAGTAGGCAGGGTGGTAATTCACCCCTCCACTTT
V: TRBV20-1
J: TRBJ1-6
D: .
length: 14
size: many

CDR3: CASSYGGFQYF
DNA: TGTGCCAGCAGTTACGGGGGCTTCCAGTACTTC
V: TRBV6-5
J: TRBJ2-7
D: .
length: 11
size: many

CDR3: CASSLWSAPLHF
DNA: TGTGCCAGCAGCTTGTGGAGTGCACCCCTCCACTTT
V: TRBV5-6
J: TRBJ1-6
D: .
length: 12
size: many

CDR3: CASRGVLANTEAFF
DNA: TGCGCCAGCCGGGGCGTGTTAGCGAACACTGAAGCTTTCTTT
V: TRBV5-1
J: TRBJ1-1
D: .
length: 14
size: many

CDR3: CASSLALIIEETQYF
DNA: TGCGCCAGCAGCTTGGCCCTCATAATAGAGGAGACCCAGTACTTC
V: TRBV5-1
J: TRBJ2-5
D: .
length: 15
size: many

CDR3: CSAREAGGPSDTQYF
DNA: TGCAGTGCTAGAGAGGCGGGAGGGCCCTCAGATACGCAGTATTTT
V: TRBV20-1
J: TRBJ2-3
D: TRBD2
length: 15
size: many

CDR3: CASSLMVGADTQYF
DNA: TGTGCCAGCAGCTTAATGGTAGGGGCAGATACGCAGTATTTT
V: TRBV11-3
J: TRBJ2-3
D: .
length: 14
size: many

CDR3: CASSPYRGGTEAFF
DNA: TGTGCCAGCAGTCCCTACAGGGGTGGGACTGAAGCTTTCTTT
V: TRBV12-3/TRBV12-4
J: TRBJ1-1
D: TRBD1
length: 14
size: many

CDR3: CSVPPLSRSSYNEQFF
DNA: TGCAGCGTCCCTCCCCTGTCGCGAAGCTCCTACAATGAGCAGTTCTTC
V: TRBV29-1
J: TRBJ2-1
D: .
length: 16
size: .

CDR3: CASSSGTGAPTGQYF
DNA: TGTGCCAGCAGCTCCGGGACAGGGGCCCCTACGGGGCAGTACTTC
V: TRBV5-6
J: TRBJ2-7
D: TRBD1
length: 15
size: many

CDR3: CASSSGTNNEQFF
DNA: TGTGCCAGCAGTTCGGGGACCAACAATGAGCAGTTCTTC
V: TRBV12-3/TRBV12-4
J: TRBJ2-1
D: .
length: 13
size: many

CDR3: CAGSLSGQPVFGNQPQHF
DNA: TGTGCAGGCAGTTTATCGGGACAGCCAGTTTTTGGCAATCAGCCCCAGCATTTT
V: TRBV28
J: TRBJ1-5
D: TRBD1
length: 18
size: few

CDR3: CASSMVKGEAFF
DNA: TGTGCCAGTAGCATGGTGAAGGGTGAAGCTTTCTTT
V: TRBV19
J: TRBJ1-1
D: .
length: 12
size: many

CDR3: CASNVDFGDGYTF
DNA: TGTGCCAGCAACGTAGATTTTGGGGATGGCTACACCTTC
V: TRBV7-8
J: TRBJ1-2
D: .
length: 13
size: many

CDR3: CSVDITGGHSSVAFF
DNA: TGCAGCGTTGACATCACAGGGGGTCATTCCTCGGTTGCTTTCTTT
V: TRBV29-1
J: TRBJ1-1
D: TRBD1
length: 15
size: .

CDR3: CAISFAHTIYEQYF
DNA: TGTGCCATCAGCTTCGCCCATACCATCTACGAGCAGTACTTC
V: TRBV5-8
J: TRBJ2-7
D: .
length: 14
size: .

CDR3: CSVSHSGSEDEQYF
DNA: TGCAGCGTTTCCCATTCAGGGTCTGAGGACGAGCAGTACTTC
V: TRBV29-1
J: TRBJ2-7
D: .
length: 14
size: many

CDR3: CATSVGQKAGELFF
DNA: TGTGCCACCAGTGTGGGCCAAAAAGCCGGGGAGCTGTTTTTT
V: TRBV24-1
J: TRBJ2-2
D: .
length: 14
size: many

CDR3: CASSVGGVANEQFF
DNA: TGTGCCAGCAGCGTAGGGGGAGTTGCCAATGAGCAGTTCTTC
V: TRBV9
J: TRBJ2-1
D: .
length: 14
size: many

CDR3: CASSAFRGRTEAFF
DNA: TGTGCCAGCAGTGCGTTTAGGGGGCGGACTGAAGCTTTCTTT
V: TRBV6-1
J: TRBJ1-1
D: TRBD1
length: 14
size: many

CDR3: CSARERGTAAYEQYF
DNA: TGCAGTGCTAGAGAGCGAGGGACCGCGGCCTACGAGCAGTACTTC
V: TRBV20-1
J: TRBJ2-7
D: .
length: 15
size: many

CDR3: CASSHPGGTEAFF
DNA: TGTGCCAGCAGCCACCCTGGGGGAACTGAAGCTTTCTTT
V: TRBV13
J: TRBJ1-1
D: .
length: 13
size: many

CDR3: CASGRDRANEQYF
DNA: TGTGCTAGTGGTCGGGACAGGGCTAACGAGCAGTACTTC
V: TRBV12-5
J: TRBJ2-7
D: TRBD1
length: 13
size: many

CDR3: CSARDRLAGLNEQFF
DNA: TGCAGTGCTAGAGATAGGCTAGCGGGTTTGAATGAGCAGTTCTTC
V: TRBV20-1
J: TRBJ2-1
D: TRBD2
length: 15
size: many

CDR3: CASKKRGWFEETQYF
DNA: TGTGCCAGCAAGAAGAGGGGGTGGTTCGAAGAGACCCAGTACTTC
V: TRBV6-1
J: TRBJ2-5
D: .
length: 15
size: few

CDR3: CASRGLAGVNTGELFF
DNA: TGTGCCAGCAGGGGACTAGCGGGAGTTAACACCGGGGAGCTGTTTTTT
V: TRBV7-2
J: TRBJ2-2
D: TRBD2
length: 16
size: many

CDR3: CASSLSGGNEKLFF
DNA: TGCGCCAGCAGCTTGTCCGGGGGTAATGAAAAACTGTTTTTT
V: TRBV5-1
J: TRBJ1-4
D: .
length: 14
size: many

CDR3: CASSLEFYNEQFF
DNA: TGTGCCAGCAGCTTGGAATTCTACAATGAGCAGTTCTTC
V: TRBV5-6
J: TRBJ2-1
D: .
length: 13
size: many

CDR3: CASSSDYSQETQYF
DNA: TGTGCCAGCAGCTCCGACTATTCCCAAGAGACCCAGTACTTC
V: TRBV5-4
J: TRBJ2-5
D: .
length: 14
size: many

CDR3: CSVVWAPSEAFF
DNA: TGCAGCGTTGTGTGGGCGCCGTCTGAAGCTTTCTTT
V: TRBV29-1
J: TRBJ1-1
D: .
length: 12
size: many

CDR3: CASSPYRFFSNQPQHF
DNA: TGTGCCAGCAGCCCATACCGGTTTTTTAGCAATCAGCCCCAGCATTTT
V: TRBV28
J: TRBJ1-5
D: .
length: 16
size: many

CDR3: CASSLGRQGTTEKLFF
DNA: TGCGCCAGCAGCTTGGGGAGACAGGGGACGACGGAAAAACTGTTTTTT
V: TRBV5-1
J: TRBJ1-4
D: TRBD1
length: 16
size: many

CDR3: CASRRGTEDETQYF
DNA: TGTGCCAGCAGGCGCGGGACGGAGGATGAGACCCAGTACTTC
V: TRBV6-1
J: TRBJ2-5
D: .
length: 14
size: many

CDR3: CASSPRAGVNTEAFF
DNA: TGTGCCAGCTCACCCCGAGCAGGGGTGAACACTGAAGCTTTCTTT
V: TRBV18
J: TRBJ1-1
D: .
length: 15
size: many

CDR3: CASSYSMYTTDTQYF
DNA: TGTGCCAGCAGTTACTCTATGTACACCACAGATACGCAGTATTTT
V: TRBV6-5
J: TRBJ2-3
D: .
length: 15
size: many